This TCR beta chain appears in the sequencing data of a study of cytotoxic CD8 clonotypes in ibrutinib-treated CLL. Overall study context: An average of about 250,000 productive templates and roughly 94,000 productive rearrangements was obtained per sample.

This clone has only a few counts. Antigen specificity is unknown. Germline V gene sequence: CDR1 ENHRY, CDR2 SYGVKD. V dropped 6 bases and J dropped 5; count of bases not matched to a gene: 6. The CDR3 extends over 13 amino acids. Depth targeted 1 in 200,000 to 1 in 1 million T cells, averaging roughly 9.3x coverage per clonotype. Using immunoSEQ multiplex PCR, the repertoire was profiled, and TCRdb retains in-frame clones only, with some absent. The sample has some 310,000 clones, just under 80% seen once. Study findings and constraints: Contraction or stability on treatment characterized the public clonotypes, which were uncommon. Patients showed higher baseline clonality than age-matched healthy donors, and it tracked circulating CD8+ T-cell counts.

The V and J genes are TRBV10-3 and TRBJ2-7; TRBD1 aligns across 8 bases. The sequence was collected from a human donor with chronic lymphocytic leukemia. Sequences were derived from PBMCs, sampled before ibrutinib treatment. The CDR3 reads CAISNQGADEQYF. CDR3 coding DNA: TGTGCCATCAGCAACCAGGGGGCTGACGAGCAGTACTTC.